These 26 T cell receptor beta chains originate from one sample sequenced in a study of T cells in localized non-small cell lung cancer. The data were produced by immunoSEQ multiplex PCR, yet TCRdb's version contains in-frame clones alone and is incomplete. The table includes about 52,000 clones, 60% to 85% detected once. The source material was PBMCs, sampled before any cancer treatment. The receptors derive from a woman aged 40 to 75 with stage II lung adenocarcinoma.

The V gene is TRBV11-2, the J gene TRBJ2-2, with D possibly TRBD2 on 5 matching bases. Germline CDR1 is SGHAT and CDR2 is FQNNGV. This CDR3 spans 16 amino acids. The germline V and J ends were trimmed by 2 bases and 4 bases, with 14 bases remaining between them. The CDR3 protein is CASSLLRVSVTGELFF. The CDR3 nucleotides are TGTGCCAGCAGCTTATTGAGGGTATCGGTCACCGGGGAGCTGTTTTTT.

In DNA form, the CDR3 reads TGTGCCAGCAGCTTAGGGGGATACAGCTCCTACGAGCAGTACTTC. Translation: CASSLGGYSSYEQYF. The chain combines TRBV11-2 with TRBJ2-7; no clear D gene. Looked up from germline, CDR1 is SGHAT and CDR2 is FQNNGV. V lost 1 base, J lost 0 bases, and 10 bases lay in between. The CDR3 consists of 15 residues.

The chain is built from TRBV19 and TRBJ1-2, with D possibly TRBD1 on 6 matching bases. Trimming took 6 bases from V and 6 from J, leaving 14 bases between them. Germline V gene lookup returns CDR1 LNHDA and CDR2 SQIVND (reference sequence). The CDR3 has 13 residues. CDR3 nucleotide sequence: TGTGCCAGTAGCGAACAGGGCGGTGATGGCTACACCTTC. Its translation is CASSEQGGDGYTF.

This chain links TRBV5-1 with TRBJ1-1, with TRBD1 identical over 8 bases. The CDR3 length is 14 residues. The V and J ends lost 3 bases and 7 bases, in that order; junction bases with no gene match: 8. The germline V gene encodes CDR1 SGHRS and CDR2 YFSETQ. CDR3 sequence (DNA): TGCGCCAGCAGCTCGACAGGGGTTAATGATGAAGCTTTCTTT. It is translated as CASSSTGVNDEAFF. Supplemented by reference TRBV5-1 and TRBJ1-1, the full variable domain reads KAGVTQTPRYLIKTRGQQVTLSCSPISGHRSVSWYQQTPGQGLQFLFEYFSETQRNKGNFPGRFSGRQFSNSRSEMNVSTLELGDSALYLCASSSTGVNDEAFFGQGTRLTVV.

This sequence joins TRBV30 and TRBJ1-4; D gene ambiguous. The CDR3 totals 11 residues. Germline CDR1 GTSNPN, CDR2 SVGIG (reference sequence). V shed 2 bases and J shed 11 bases, with 9 bases lying between them. CDR3 in amino acids: CAWSTTEKLFF. CDR3 sequence (DNA): TGTGCCTGGAGTACAACTGAGAAACTGTTTTTT.

V usage is TRBV28 and J usage is TRBJ1-2; perhaps TRBD1 as D (5 bases). CDR1 is MDHEN and CDR2 is SYDVKM in the germline V gene. V gave up 6 bases and J gave up 6 bases, with 29 bases separating them. The CDR3 loop spans 18 amino acids. The DNA for the CDR3 is TGTGCCAGCAGACATGGAGGGGCTAGACTGATGAGGATGGATGGCTACACCTTC. Its protein is CASRHGGARLMRMDGYTF.

The chain couples TRBV7-2 to TRBJ1-1; no definite D call. CDR1 is SGHTA, CDR2 FQGNSA, per germline. The V and J ends lost 4 bases and 0 bases respectively, with 9 bases between them. The CDR3 contains 14 residues. The CDR3 nucleotides read TGTGCCAGCAGCTCCCTTGGGTTGAACACTGAAGCTTTCTTT. Translating gives CASSSLGLNTEAFF.

This sequence joins TRBV5-5 and TRBJ1-6, with D possibly matching TRBD1 (5 bases). CDR1 is SGHKS and CDR2 is YYEKEE in the germline V gene (reference sequence). The CDR3 has 15 amino acids. The V end lost 2 bases, the J end lost 8 bases, and 14 bases lay between the germline ends. The chain's CDR3 is CASSFREQDHSPLHF. CDR3 DNA: TGTGCCAGCAGCTTTAGGGAACAGGACCATTCACCCCTCCACTTT.

In regard to this clone: At one end, the junction sequence differs from germline, possibly due to a read error. The DNA for the CDR3 is TGTGCCAGCTCACCACCCCGGGGGGGCGTCCCACACCAGGAGACCCAGTACTTC. Translating gives CASSPPRGGVPHQETQYF. The rearrangement joins TRBV18 to TRBJ2-5; 8 bases agree with TRBD2. Germline V CDR1 and CDR2: KGHSH, LQKENI. The CDR3 covers 18 residues.

This chain joins TRBV28 and TRBJ1-4, with D unclear. This CDR3 is built from 10 residues. The ends were cut back, 7 bases at V and 7 bases at J, with 4 bases in the middle. Germline V gene sequence: CDR1 MDHEN, CDR2 SYDVKM. In DNA form, the CDR3 reads TGTGCCAGCATGGGTGAAAAACTGTTTTTT. Encoded protein: CASMGEKLFF.

The chain is built from TRBV7-2 and TRBJ1-5; TRBD1 matches at 8 bases. CDR1 SGHTA and CDR2 FQGNSA come from the germline V gene. The length of the CDR3 is 17 residues. V shed 4 bases, J shed 1 base, and the junction held 9 bases outside the gene matches. CDR3 sequence: CASSSPGGDRSNQPQHF. The CDR3 coding sequence is TGTGCCAGCAGCTCTCCCGGTGGGGACAGGAGCAATCAGCCCCAGCATTTT.

The rearrangement links TRBV7-2 to TRBJ2-3; 9 bases are a match to TRBD2. Unmatched junction bases numbered 4, after V lost 2 bases and J lost 1 base. CDR3 size: 16 residues. In germline, CDR1 is SGHTA, CDR2 FQGNSA. CDR3 bases: TGTGCCAGCAGCTTAAACGTAGCGGGGGGCACAGATACGCAGTATTTT. This gives the protein CASSLNVAGGTDTQYF.

The V gene is TRBV2, the J gene TRBJ2-7; D remains ambiguous. The CDR3 loop spans 14 amino acids. Trimming left V 3 bases short and J 2 bases short, with 11 bases between. The germline gives CDR1 SNHLY, CDR2 FYNNEI. The CDR3 nucleotides read TGTGCCAGCAGTGACGTATCCTTTACCTACGAGCAGTACTTC. Amino acid sequence: CASSDVSFTYEQYF.

The DNA for the CDR3 is TGTGCCAGCAGCTTATCGACAGGGCCTAATGAAAAACTGTTTTTT. Translation: CASSLSTGPNEKLFF. The rearrangement links TRBV7-9 to TRBJ1-4, with 7 bases matching TRBD1. The CDR3 is 15 amino acids. V was clipped by 2 bases and J by 3 bases; unmatched bases: 3. The germline V gene encodes CDR1 SEHNR and CDR2 FQNEAQ (reference sequence).

This clone was seen a handful of times. J is TRBJ2-7 and V is TRBV5-1; perhaps D is TRBD1 or TRBD2 (5 bases each). Looked up from germline, CDR1 is SGHRS and CDR2 is YFSETQ. This CDR3 is 16 amino acids long. Trimming pared 0 bases from V and 3 bases from J, leaving 16 bases between. For the CDR3, the DNA is TGCGCCAGCAGCTTGGGGTCAGGGTCGGGGCACTACGAGCAGTACTTC. This codes for CASSLGSGSGHYEQYF. The full variable domain, rest sourced from reference TRBV5-1 and TRBJ2-7, is KAGVTQTPRYLIKTRGQQVTLSCSPISGHRSVSWYQQTPGQGLQFLFEYFSETQRNKGNFPGRFSGRQFSNSRSEMNVSTLELGDSALYLCASSLGSGSGHYEQYFGPGTRLTVT.

The V and J genes are TRBV7-2 and TRBJ1-1, with D hard to call. CDR1 and CDR2 from the germline V gene are SGHTA and FQGNSA. The germline V and J ends were trimmed by 1 base and 5 bases, with 8 bases remaining between them. The CDR3 is made up of 13 amino acids. This CDR3 is CASSLDPGTEAFF. CDR3 DNA: TGTGCCAGCAGCTTAGACCCCGGAACTGAAGCTTTCTTT.

The genes are TRBV7-2 and TRBJ2-7; D perhaps matches TRBD2 (6 bases). V lost 2 bases and J lost 0, with 14 bases in between. There are 16 residues in the CDR3. The germline V gene has CDR1 SGHTA and CDR2 FQGNSA. The CDR3 DNA sequence: TGTGCCAGCAGCTTAAAGGGCGGGGCGTACTCCTACGAGCAGTACTTC. This gives the protein CASSLKGGAYSYEQYF.

DNA of the CDR3: TGCGCCAGCAGTACGGGGGGGTACCAAGAGACCCAGTACTTC. Translation: CASSTGGYQETQYF. The chain carries TRBV5-1 and TRBJ2-5, with TRBD2 matching over 8 bases. The germline V gene encodes CDR1 SGHRS and CDR2 YFSETQ. This CDR3 is 14 amino acids long. The V gene end was trimmed by 5 bases and the J gene end by 0 bases; junction bases not matched to a gene: 3.

This clone was seen more than once but under ten times. This chain uses TRBV5-1 with TRBJ2-3; possibly TRBD1 for D (6 bases). Per germline, CDR1 SGHRS and CDR2 YFSETQ. This CDR3 contains 13 residues. V shed 5 bases and J shed 5 bases, with 12 bases lying between them. The CDR3 loop is CASRGYREDTQYF. DNA for the CDR3: TGCGCCAGCAGGGGGTACAGGGAAGATACGCAGTATTTT.

Comment on this clone: This specimen includes other DNA sequences encoding the same CDR3. This chain connects TRBV18 to TRBJ2-7; D is tentatively TRBD1 or TRBD2 (5 bases each). Germline CDR1 is KGHSH and CDR2 is LQKENI. This CDR3 contains 12 residues. Trimming stripped 1 base from V and 5 bases from J, with 6 bases between. DNA of the CDR3: TGTGCCAGCTCACCACGGGACGACGAGCAGTACTTC. Translating gives CASSPRDDEQYF.

This chain connects TRBV6-5 to TRBJ1-6; D call uncertain. Trimming pared 8 bases from V and 10 bases from J, leaving 9 bases between. CDR3 length equals 11 residues. Germline assignment: CDR1 MNHEY and CDR2 SVGAGI. In DNA form, the CDR3 reads TGTGCCAGCGGGCCTTTCTCACCCCTCCACTTT. Translation gives CASGPFSPLHF.

This sequence joins TRBV6-5 and TRBJ2-3, with D maybe TRBD2 (6 bases). The CDR3 covers 15 residues. V lost 6 bases and J 6 bases, leaving 19 bases between the germline ends. CDR1 is MNHEY and CDR2 is SVGAGI in the germline V gene. Here the CDR3 DNA reads TGTGCCAGCAGCCCCGGGCTAGCGACCCGCGATACGCAGTATTTT. Translating it yields CASSPGLATRDTQYF.

This clone was observed a handful of times. The genes are TRBV10-3 and TRBJ2-1; the match to TRBD2 covers 14 bases. The V gene end was trimmed by 0 bases and the J gene end by 4 bases; junction bases not matched to a gene: 2. CDR1 and CDR2 (germline): ENHRY, SYGVKD. CDR3 length: 17 residues. The CDR3 sequence is CAISESGLAGEYNEQFF. The CDR3 region has the DNA TGTGCCATCAGTGAGTCGGGACTAGCGGGGGAGTACAATGAGCAGTTCTTC.

The rearrangement links TRBV5-8 to TRBJ1-2; D not resolved. In germline, CDR1 is SGHTS, CDR2 YDEGEE. The length of the CDR3 is 14 residues. Between the trimmed V and J ends, which lost 0 bases and 7 bases, there was a span of 13 bases. The CDR3, as DNA: TGTGCCAGCAGCTTGGAAGTGTTGGCCTTTGGCTACACCTTC. It is translated as CASSLEVLAFGYTF.

The V gene is TRBV5-1, the J gene TRBJ2-7; no firm D call. This CDR3 has 15 residues. Germline-derived CDR1 and CDR2 are SGHRS and YFSETQ. V was clipped by 0 bases and J by 1 base, with 11 bases between them. Here the CDR3 reads CASSLEGYGSYEQYF. Written as DNA, the CDR3 is TGCGCCAGCAGCTTGGAAGGGTACGGGTCCTACGAGCAGTACTTC.

This chain connects TRBV15 to TRBJ1-5; the D is unclear. Germline V lookup: CDR1 LNHNV, CDR2 YYDKDF (reference sequence). The CDR3 is 16 amino acids. The ends were cut back, 0 bases at V and 2 bases at J, with 11 bases in the middle. The DNA of the CDR3 is TGTGCCACCAGCAGAGAGTTCAGAAGCGGCAATCAGCCCCAGCATTTT. It translates to CATSREFRSGNQPQHF.